The rows below give T cell receptor beta chains drawn from one sample of a study of blood T cell repertoires in COVID-19. Assay: immunoSEQ multiplex PCR; the TCRdb copy retains only in-frame clones and omits some. The sample yields about 110,000 clones, 75% to 80% seen once. The sample taken for sequencing was peripheral blood. Every receptor here comes from an elderly woman with active or convalescent COVID-19. CDR3s include the opening cysteine and the closing phenylalanine or tryptophan. D genes are given only for firm matches. The size entry is marked missing in some rows and otherwise reads once, few, many or a size class.

j_gene | d_gene | abundance | v_gene | CDR3aa | CDR3nt
TRBJ2-5 | NA | once | TRBV7-2 | CASSLYGETQYF | TGTGCCAGCAGCTTATACGGAGAGACCCAGTACTTC
TRBJ2-4 | NA | NA | TRBV4-3 | CASSRDLLAKNIQYF | TGCGCCAGCTCCCGGGATCTTCTAGCCAAAAACATTCAGTACTTC
TRBJ2-7 | TRBD2 | NA | TRBV7-2 | CASSLRGGLEQYF | TGTGCCAGCAGCTTAAGGGGAGGGCTCGAGCAGTACTTC
TRBJ2-3 | TRBD1 | few | TRBV28 | CATTSATGSPDTQYF | TGTGCCACCACATCCGCGACAGGGAGCCCAGATACGCAGTATTTT
TRBJ2-2 | TRBD2 | many | TRBV28 | CASSLWRLAGGPGELFF | TGTGCCAGCAGTTTATGGAGACTAGCGGGAGGGCCCGGGGAGCTGTTTTTT
TRBJ2-1 | TRBD2 | NA | TRBV9 | CASSVGGDTSNEQFF | TGTGCCAGCAGCGTGGGGGGGGATACCTCCAATGAGCAGTTCTTC
TRBJ2-7 | TRBD1 | NA | TRBV5-4 | CASKPGGRGSYEQYF | TGTGCCAGCAAACCCGGCGGCAGGGGGTCCTACGAGCAGTACTTC
TRBJ1-1 | NA | NA | TRBV9 | CASSVGGRNTEAFF | TGTGCCAGCAGTGTGGGAGGGCGCAACACTGAAGCTTTCTTT
TRBJ1-2 | NA | NA | TRBV2 | CASSEALAASGTIGYTF | TGTGCCAGCAGTGAAGCGCTTGCGGCCAGTGGAACGATTGGCTACACCTTC
TRBJ1-5 | NA | NA | TRBV2 | CASSVSRPSNQPQHF | TGTGCCAGCAGTGTTAGCAGACCTAGCAATCAGCCCCAGCATTTT
TRBJ2-5 | TRBD2 | once | TRBV6-2/TRBV6-3 | CASSTGLAGGPSSRETQYF | TGTGCCAGCAGCACGGGACTAGCGGGAGGTCCTTCTAGTCGGGAGACCCAGTACTTC
TRBJ2-7 | TRBD2 | NA | TRBV7-9 | CASSARTSGREQYF | TGTGCCAGCAGCGCGCGGACTAGCGGGCGCGAGCAGTACTTC
TRBJ1-6 | NA | once | TRBV4-3 | CASSPGPGMGNSPLHF | TGCGCCAGCAGCCCTGGCCCAGGGATGGGCAATTCACCCCTCCACTTT
TRBJ2-5 | TRBD2 | NA | TRBV4-1 | CASSQLSGTRGGETQYF | TGCGCCAGCAGCCAACTATCCGGGACTAGAGGCGGCGAGACCCAGTACTTC
TRBJ2-3 | TRBD2 | once | TRBV5-1 | CASSLVLAGVTDTQYF | TGCGCCAGCAGCTTGGTGCTAGCGGGAGTCACAGATACGCAGTATTTT
TRBJ2-2 | NA | NA | TRBV9 | CASSARSGTGELFF | TGTGCCAGCAGCGCGAGATCTGGCACCGGGGAGCTGTTTTTT
TRBJ2-5 | NA | NA | TRBV7-8 | CASSLGTFRPEETQYF | TGTGCCAGCAGCTTAGGGACATTCCGGCCGGAAGAGACCCAGTACTTC
TRBJ2-7 | NA | NA | TRBV11-2 | CASSPGHEQYF | TGTGCCAGCTCCCCAGGGCACGAGCAGTACTTC